This TCR beta chain was captured in a study of technical replicates of blood from several donors. This table comes from immunoSEQ multiplex PCR, and its TCRdb copy is limited to in-frame clones, with some not included. Of tens of thousands of clones listed, around nine tenths were seen once; the top ten hold 4% to 5%. V shed 5 bases and J shed 6 bases, with 10 bases lying between them. CDR1 is DFQATT, CDR2 SNEGSKA, per germline (reference sequence). The length of the CDR3 is 11 residues. This receptor was identified in a human donor in good health. Some clones in this sample may be carry-over from other donors' samples. The material sequenced was PBMCs. The rearrangement uses TRBV20-1 and TRBJ1-1; D is unclear. CDR3 amino acids: CSASLHSEAFF. The CDR3 region has the DNA TGCAGTGCTTCACTCCATTCTGAAGCTTTCTTT.